This TCR beta chain originates from a study of metastatic and nonmetastatic thyroid tumors (dated by TCRdb to the early 2020s). About the investigation overall: The researchers compared repertoires between peripheral blood samples and tumor or nodule tissue samples from patients with malignant or benign thyroid disease.

None of the patients had been given any treatment before thyroid surgery. Patient clinical samples collected from about 2011 to 2018 were retrospectively analysed using T-cell receptor beta sequencing. This clone was recorded many times. The antigen this receptor binds is unknown. No base quality information exists; no much larger clone differs at one position. Receptor libraries were prepared by PCR. Instrument used: Illumina HiSeq 4000. The TCR beta-chain CDR3 region of each patient was profiled by high-throughput sequencing. Regarding the original processing steps: A classifier to discriminate distant-metastatic papillary thyroid cancer patients was built from CDR3 differences across clinicopathological groups. To measure repertoire diversity the researchers used the Shannon index, while the Morisita-Horn index served to gauge how similar the tumor and blood repertoires were. TCRdb reprocessing: public reads trimmed at Q25 with fastp, clones called with MiXCR, in-frame beta chains kept. These V and J calls are TCRdb output, not the study's own analysis. The sample includes tens of thousands of clones, with approximately 20% observed a single time. Of the sample, about 4.6% is held by the ten largest clones.

Inclusive of the bounding cysteine and phenylalanine, the CDR3 is 13 residues long. This entry keeps only the CDR3 DNA: 39 bases, framed from base 1. V was cut back by 1 base and J by 0 bases, leaving a gap of 5 bases between them. Reading the germline V gene (reference sequence) gives CDR1 DFQATT and CDR2 SNEGSKA. The research as a whole found: TCR beta diversity was reported as significantly higher in malignant tumors than in benign nodules, in both blood and tumor samples.

The sample taken for sequencing was blood. The sequence was collected from a male donor with papillary thyroid cancer or a benign thyroid nodule (not recorded which). Some clones in this sample may be carry-over from other donors' samples. The rearrangement combines TRBV20-1 with TRBJ2-3; no D gene is confidently identified. Read as DNA, the sequence is TGCAGTGCTAGAGGTCCTAGCACAGATACGCAGTATTTT. Its protein reads: CSARGPSTDTQYF.